A single T cell receptor (beta chain) is shown here with its context. Generated by immunoSEQ multiplex PCR, the TCRdb table keeps only in-frame clones and is missing some. The sample yields about 80,000 clones, around 83% seen once. This sample is part of a study of blood T cell repertoires in COVID-19. With 6 bases removed from V and 2 bases from J, the gap between germline ends came to 13 bases. The CDR3 has 15 amino acids. The germline V gene encodes CDR1 KGHSH and CDR2 LQKENI. The chain combines TRBV18 with TRBJ2-2; maybe TRBD1 (5 bases). Sequencing was done on a sample of peripheral blood. This clonotype originated in an elderly man with active or convalescent COVID-19. The CDR3: CASSSQAPNTGELFF. CDR3 nucleotides: TGTGCCAGCTCCTCACAGGCGCCAAACACCGGGGAGCTGTTTTTT. Using reference TRBV18 and TRBJ2-2 for the parts outside the CDR3, the full variable domain is NAGVMQNPRHLVRRRGQEARLRCSPMKGHSHVYWYRQLPEEGLKFMVYLQKENIIDESGMPKERFSAEFPKEGPSILRIQQVVRGDSAAYFCASSSQAPNTGELFFGEGSRLTVL.